Each of the 26 T cell receptor beta chains below was sequenced from the same sample in a study of molecular identifiers for immune sequencing clone quantification. Using its own MiXCR run on the PCR reads, TCRdb lists one record per CDR3 protein. The data contain a few hundred thousand distinct CDR3 sequences, roughly 23% of them singletons. Source material: naive CD8+ T cells from blood, with Jurkat cell RNA spiked in. Subset noted: FACS-sorted CD8+CD4-CCR7+CD45RA+ naive T cells. The receptors originated from a human donor in good health. Some libraries in this study had Jurkat cell RNA spiked in.

As regards this clonotype: A read error may be the cause here, since a much bigger clone is one base away. The chain has TRBV12-3 or TRBV12-4 and TRBJ2-5; D remains ambiguous. The CDR3 extends over 13 amino acids. Trimming cost V 0 bases and J 8 bases, with 10 bases left between them. CDR3 in amino acids: CASSLARPDTQYF. DNA for the CDR3: TGTGCCAGCAGTTTAGCCCGACCAGATACCCAGTACTTC.

The chain's CDR3 is CASSYRTSDLYEQYF. CDR3 DNA sequence: TGTGCCAGCAGTTACCGGACTAGCGACCTCTACGAGCAGTACTTC. This chain joins TRBV28 and TRBJ2-7; 9 nucleotides align to TRBD2. V lost 4 bases to trimming and J lost 3 bases; unmatched junction nucleotides: 7. The CDR3 extends over 15 amino acids. In germline, CDR1 is MDHEN, CDR2 SYDVKM.

The V call is TRBV11-3, the J call TRBJ1-1; no definite D call. The CDR3 covers 13 residues. Trimming removed 2 bases from V and 5 bases from J, with 9 bases in between. Germline-derived CDR1 and CDR2 are SGHNT and YENEEA. The CDR3 spells CASSLSLGTEAFF. The CDR3 DNA reads as TGTGCCAGCAGCTTATCCTTAGGTACTGAAGCTTTCTTT.

This clonotype has at least ten counts. The chain has TRBV29-1 and TRBJ2-7; D remains unclear. Trimming left V 6 bases short and J 3 bases short, with 18 bases between. Germline CDR1 is SQVTM and CDR2 is ANQGSEA. The CDR3 totals 14 residues. CDR3 in amino acids: CSVTPSGRVYEQYF. CDR3 nucleotide sequence: TGCAGCGTGACTCCGAGTGGACGAGTCTACGAGCAGTACTTC.

As to this clonotype: This clone may be a read error of a much larger clone one base away. The genes are TRBV12-3 or TRBV12-4 and TRBJ2-7, with 14 bases aligning to TRBD2. The CDR3 totals 16 residues. The CDR3 here is CVSSQTGTSGSYEQYF. DNA of the CDR3: TGTGTCAGCAGTCAAACCGGGACTAGCGGGAGTTACGAGCAGTACTTC.

This chain uses TRBV7-6 with TRBJ1-5; D gene unclear. The CDR3 extends over 15 amino acids. Trimming stripped 2 bases from V and 0 bases from J, with 8 bases between. CDR1 SGHVS and CDR2 FNYEAQ come from the germline V gene. The CDR3: CASSLNSYSNQPQHF. In DNA, the CDR3 is TGTGCCAGCAGCTTAAACAGCTATAGCAATCAGCCCCAGCATTTT.

This clonotype was detected many times. J is TRBJ2-7 and V is TRBV29-1; D gene unclear. Germline V gene lookup returns CDR1 SQVTM and CDR2 ANQGSEA. V lost 4 bases and J lost 0, with 10 bases in between. The CDR3 sequence is 13 residues long. CDR3 region: CSVARPGSYEQYF. The CDR3 DNA follows: TGCAGCGTTGCTCGTCCTGGCTCCTACGAGCAGTACTTC.

This clonotype occurred a few times. The chain is built from TRBV6-6 and TRBJ2-1; D may be TRBD2 (5 bases). The V gene lost 4 bases and the J gene lost 12 bases, with 13 bases spanning the gap. CDR1 is MNHNY, CDR2 SVGAGI, per germline (reference sequence). The CDR3 covers 12 residues. CDR3 DNA sequence: TGTGCCAGCAGTTCCGCGGACTGGGTGCAGTTCTTC. Translating it yields CASSSADWVQFF.

This clonotype was seen at least ten times. The chain joins TRBV2 to TRBJ1-1, with TRBD1 as a possible D gene (5 bases). The CDR3 is 15 amino acids. The germline V and J ends were trimmed by 5 bases and 12 bases, with 25 bases remaining between them. CDR1 and CDR2 from the germline V gene are SNHLY and FYNNEI. The CDR3 here is CASSYSGTDLAGPFF. The CDR3, as DNA: TGTGCCAGCAGTTATTCCGGGACGGACCTTGCCGGACCTTTCTTT.

There are a few counts of this clonotype. The chain uses TRBV4-1 and TRBJ2-7, with D uncertain. Per germline, CDR1 MGHRA and CDR2 YSYEKL. This CDR3 has 14 residues. V shed 2 bases and J shed 7 bases, with 15 bases lying between them. CDR3 protein: CASSQTEGNLEQYF. For the CDR3, the DNA is TGCGCCAGCAGCCAAACGGAAGGAAATCTGGAGCAGTACTTC.

This clonotype came up many times. The chain uses TRBV27 and TRBJ1-4; D is undetermined. The CDR3 consists of 17 residues. Germline-derived CDR1 and CDR2 are MNHEY and SMNVEV (reference sequence). Trimming left V 5 bases short and J 0 bases short, with 16 bases between. CDR3 protein: CASSPRSLVSTNEKLFF. CDR3 nucleotides: TGTGCCAGCAGTCCCCGGTCCCTCGTTTCAACTAATGAAAAACTGTTTTTT.

The rearrangement links TRBV12-3 or TRBV12-4 to TRBJ2-3; the D gene is possibly TRBD1 (5 bases). V lost 7 bases, J lost 7 bases, and 18 bases lay in between. The length of the CDR3 is 14 residues. In nucleotides, the CDR3 is TGTGCCAGCAATCCCCGAAATAAGGGGCATACGCAGTATTTT. As protein: CASNPRNKGHTQYF.

J is TRBJ2-7 and V is TRBV11-1; possible D gene TRBD1, 6 bases. The length of the CDR3 is 15 residues. Germline CDR1 and CDR2: SGHAT and FQDESV (reference sequence). V was shortened by 3 bases and J by 2 bases, with 14 bases between the two germline ends. The CDR3 DNA sequence: TGTGCCAGCAGCTTTGGGCAGGGGCCGACCTACGAGCAGTACTTC. Its translation is CASSFGQGPTYEQYF.

This clonotype was detected a few times. V is TRBV19 and J is TRBJ2-7, with 8 bases that match TRBD2. This CDR3 region has 15 residues. Per germline, CDR1 LNHDA and CDR2 SQIVND (reference sequence). With V trimmed by 3 bases and J by 2 bases, 6 bases remained unmatched. Here the CDR3 DNA reads TGTGCCAGTAGTATTGGTAGCGGGGAGACCTACGAGCAGTACTTC. Its protein product is CASSIGSGETYEQYF.

This clonotype came up many times. The rearrangement joins TRBV27 to TRBJ2-1, with D possibly TRBD2 on 5 matching bases. In germline, CDR1 is MNHEY, CDR2 SMNVEV (reference sequence). The germline V and J ends were trimmed by 5 bases and 1 base, with 9 bases remaining between them. The CDR3 is 14 residues long. The CDR3 spells CASSPGDSYNEQFF. CDR3 bases: TGTGCCAGCAGTCCCGGGGATTCCTACAATGAGCAGTTCTTC.

This clonotype has ten or more counts. J is TRBJ2-7 and V is TRBV27; no reliable D call. This CDR3 spans 16 amino acids. The V end was cut by 5 bases, the J end by 3 bases, with 20 bases between. From germline, CDR1 is MNHEY and CDR2 SMNVEV (reference sequence). This CDR3 reads CASSPWSAKSIYEQYF. The DNA of the CDR3 is TGTGCCAGCAGTCCCTGGTCCGCCAAGTCTATCTACGAGCAGTACTTC.

This chain joins TRBV7-9 and TRBJ2-1; the match to TRBD2 covers 14 bases. V lost 4 bases and J lost 1; bases outside the gene matches: 3. CDR1 is SEHNR, CDR2 FQNEAQ, per germline (reference sequence). The length of the CDR3 is 17 residues. For the CDR3, the DNA is TGTGCCAGCAGCTCCGGACTAGCGGGAGGTTCCTACAATGAGCAGTTCTTC. It is translated as CASSSGLAGGSYNEQFF.

This clonotype has at least ten counts. The chain is built from TRBV25-1 and TRBJ2-7; D is undetermined. Germline assignment: CDR1 MGHDK and CDR2 SYGVNS. CDR3 length: 12 residues. V lost 4 bases and J 5 bases, leaving 9 bases between the germline ends. This chain's CDR3 is CASSADVNEQYF. CDR3 in DNA: TGTGCCAGCAGTGCGGACGTCAACGAGCAGTACTTC.

This clonotype was recorded at least ten times. This rearrangement joins TRBV7-6 to TRBJ1-1, with 7 bases matching TRBD1. V gave up 5 bases and J gave up 3 bases; unmatched junction bases: 12. Germline CDR1 reads SGHVS; CDR2 reads FNYEAQ. The CDR3 has 16 amino acids. The CDR3 is CASSRTGAPGDTEAFF. In DNA form, the CDR3 reads TGTGCCAGCAGCCGAACAGGGGCCCCCGGGGACACTGAAGCTTTCTTT.

This clonotype was seen ten or more times. This chain uses TRBV19 with TRBJ2-7; D perhaps matches TRBD1 (6 bases). The V end was cut by 0 bases, the J end by 3 bases, with 6 bases between. Germline CDR1 and CDR2: LNHDA and SQIVND (reference sequence). This CDR3 region has 13 residues. CDR3 loop: CASSIEDSYEQYF. The CDR3 DNA follows: TGTGCCAGTAGTATAGAGGACAGCTACGAGCAGTACTTC.

This clonotype was found a few times. The V gene is TRBV12-3 or TRBV12-4, the J gene TRBJ2-1; TRBD2 aligns across 14 bases. The CDR3 totals 19 residues. Trimming removed 2 bases from V and 3 bases from J; junction bases left unmatched: 9. The CDR3: CASSLPRTSGRLNYNEQFF. The CDR3 DNA is TGTGCCAGCAGTTTACCACGGACTAGCGGGAGGCTAAACTACAATGAGCAGTTCTTC.

The J gene is TRBJ2-1, the V gene TRBV27; 12 bases are a match to TRBD2. This CDR3 comprises 16 residues. The V segment lost 5 bases and the J segment 7 bases; nucleotides outside the gene matches: 9. CDR1 is MNHEY, CDR2 SMNVEV, per germline (reference sequence). CDR3 nucleotide sequence: TGTGCCAGCAGTGCTTCTAGCGGGGGGGCCATGAATGAGCAGTTCTTC. Its protein product is CASSASSGGAMNEQFF.

This clonotype was counted ten times or more. The rearrangement links TRBV28 to TRBJ2-3; 12 bases match TRBD2. The V and J ends lost 5 bases and 8 bases, in that order; junction bases with no gene match: 8. The CDR3 contains 15 residues. Germline V gene sequence: CDR1 MDHEN, CDR2 SYDVKM. The CDR3 protein is CASSTRTSGVSTQYF. Written as DNA, the CDR3 is TGTGCCAGCAGTACCAGGACTAGCGGGGTTAGTACGCAGTATTTT. The entire variable domain, with the rest obtained from reference TRBV28 and TRBJ2-3, is as follows: DVKVTQSSRYLVKRTGEKVFLECVQDMDHENMFWYRQDPGLGLRLIYFSYDVKMKEKGDIPEGYSVSREKKERFSLILESASTNQTSMYLCASSTRTSGVSTQYFGPGTRLTVL.

In this sample, this clonotype turned up a few times. The V call is TRBV5-8, the J call TRBJ2-7; 10 nucleotides line up with TRBD1. From germline, CDR1 is SGHTS and CDR2 YDEGEE. V shed 1 base and J 2 bases; nucleotides not matched to a gene: 15. CDR3 length: 19 residues. CDR3 nucleotides: TGTGCCAGCAGCTTGAGGGACAGGGGATCCACGATCGCTACCTACGAGCAGTACTTC. Its protein is CASSLRDRGSTIATYEQYF.

Regarding this clonotype: This may come from a read error, since a much larger clone is one base off. V and J are TRBV28 and TRBJ2-3; D is unclear. Trimming left V 5 bases short and J 0 bases short, with 15 bases between. Germline lookup yields CDR1 MDHEN and CDR2 SYDVKM. The CDR3 consists of 16 residues. CDR3 DNA sequence: TGTGCCAGCAGTCCGCGGACGGAACCTAGCACAGATACGCAGTATTTT. Translated, it gives CASSPRTEPSTDTQYF. Filled out from reference TRBV28 and TRBJ2-3, the complete variable domain reads DVKVTQSSRYLVKRTGEKVFLECVQDMDHENMFWYRQDPGLGLRLIYFSYDVKMKEKGDIPEGYSVSREKKERFSLILESASTNQTSMYLCASSPRTEPSTDTQYFGPGTRLTVL.

The sample holds many counts of this clonotype. The chain recombines TRBV4-1 with TRBJ2-1; possibly TRBD2 for D (6 bases). The CDR3 has 13 residues. Germline V gene data show CDR1 as MGHRA and CDR2 as YSYEKL. Between the trimmed V and J ends, which lost 0 bases and 9 bases, there was a span of 9 bases. CDR3 protein: CASSQDRAGEQFF. The CDR3 DNA reads as TGCGCCAGCAGCCAAGATCGAGCGGGTGAGCAGTTCTTC.